The 25 T cell receptor beta chains below come from one sample, sequenced in a study of T cell responses to AZD1222 COVID-19 vaccine. The assay was immunoSEQ multiplex PCR, and TCRdb's table has in-frame clones only and misses some. The sample lists tens of thousands of clones, 75% to 85% occurring once. Sequencing was performed on peripheral blood, taken on day 0 of AZD1222 vaccination. These TCRs come from an adult in good health.

The chain recombines TRBV12-3 or TRBV12-4 with TRBJ1-2, with 10 bases that match TRBD1. The CDR3 contains 12 residues. The trim removed 11 bases at V and 7 bases at J, leaving 7 bases unmatched. The CDR3 spells CAVGDRGIGYTF. The CDR3 bases are TGTGCCGTCGGGGACAGGGGTATTGGCTACACCTTC.

This sequence joins TRBV28 and TRBJ2-5; 12 bases match TRBD2. Trimming took 4 bases from V and 3 from J; bases not matched to a gene: 3. CDR3 size: 15 residues. Germline loops: CDR1 MDHEN, CDR2 SYDVKM. The chain's CDR3 is CASSSSGGAEETQYF. The CDR3 coding sequence is TGTGCCAGCAGTTCTAGCGGGGGGGCCGAAGAGACCCAGTACTTC.

The chain employs TRBV7-9 and TRBJ1-6; D may be TRBD1 (6 bases). Between the trimmed V and J ends, which lost 5 bases and 5 bases, there was a span of 16 bases. This CDR3 is 16 amino acids long. In germline, CDR1 is SEHNR, CDR2 FQNEAQ (reference sequence). The DNA for the CDR3 is TGTGCCAGCAGCCGGACAGTCGCGTTCAATAATTCACCCCTCCACTTT. This sequence encodes CASSRTVAFNNSPLHF.

The chain joins TRBV5-1 to TRBJ1-5, with 7 nucleotides matching TRBD1. Germline CDR1 SGHRS, CDR2 YFSETQ. V trimming: 8 bases; J trimming: 2 bases; junction bases outside the gene matches: 13. There are 16 residues in the CDR3. CDR3 in amino acids: CARQKDRPLGNQPQHF. The CDR3 DNA is TGCGCCAGACAAAAGGACAGGCCGCTTGGCAATCAGCCCCAGCATTTT. The full variable domain, completed using reference TRBV5-1 and TRBJ1-5, is KAGVTQTPRYLIKTRGQQVTLSCSPISGHRSVSWYQQTPGQGLQFLFEYFSETQRNKGNFPGRFSGRQFSNSRSEMNVSTLELGDSALYLCARQKDRPLGNQPQHFGDGTRLSIL.

The chain links TRBV25-1 to TRBJ1-6, with D possibly matching TRBD1 (5 bases). CDR1 is MGHDK and CDR2 is SYGVNS in the germline V gene. The CDR3 extends over 15 amino acids. Trimming took 8 bases from V and 5 from J, leaving 16 bases between them. DNA of the CDR3: TGTGCCAGCCAACCCCCGGGGGGGAATAATTCACCCCTCCACTTT. Translation: CASQPPGGNNSPLHF.

J is TRBJ2-7 and V is TRBV18; the D gene is possibly TRBD2 (5 bases). The V gene's germline CDR1 is KGHSH and CDR2 LQKENI. CDR3 length: 13 amino acids. With 3 bases removed from V and 6 bases from J, the gap between germline ends came to 12 bases. CDR3 residues: CASSPATRGEQYF. CDR3 coding DNA: TGTGCCAGCTCACCGGCTACCCGGGGCGAGCAGTACTTC.

The chain employs TRBV5-6 and TRBJ1-1, with a possible D match to TRBD1 (6 bases). The CDR3 has 14 amino acids. Trimming removed 3 bases at V and 2 bases at J, with 11 bases between. CDR1 is SGHDT and CDR2 is YYEEEE in the germline V gene. DNA of the CDR3: TGTGCCAGCAGCTGGGGGCCGGATAACACTGAAGCTTTCTTT. It encodes CASSWGPDNTEAFF.

About this clone itself: Other DNA sequences within the sample encode an identical CDR3. The chain uses TRBV5-1 and TRBJ2-7; a possible D gene is TRBD1 (6 bases). The V gene's germline CDR1 is SGHRS and CDR2 YFSETQ. CDR3 size: 13 residues. V was clipped by 4 bases and J by 3 bases, with 11 bases between them. The CDR3, as DNA: TGCGCCAGCAGCCTGAACAGGGACTACGAGCAGTACTTC. It specifies CASSLNRDYEQYF. The complete variable domain, with remaining parts taken from reference TRBV5-1 and TRBJ2-7, reads KAGVTQTPRYLIKTRGQQVTLSCSPISGHRSVSWYQQTPGQGLQFLFEYFSETQRNKGNFPGRFSGRQFSNSRSEMNVSTLELGDSALYLCASSLNRDYEQYFGPGTRLTVT.

This clone was picked up one time. This chain joins TRBV18 and TRBJ2-7; D is possibly TRBD1 (7 bases). V lost 6 bases, J lost 0 bases, and 15 bases lay in between. The germline V gene encodes CDR1 KGHSH and CDR2 LQKENI. The CDR3 totals 15 residues. Here the CDR3 DNA reads TGTGCCAGCTCCGGGGGACAGACAAGCTCCTACGAGCAGTACTTC. This codes for CASSGGQTSSYEQYF.

V usage is TRBV6-6 and J usage is TRBJ1-5, with D perhaps TRBD1 (6 bases). The germline V and J ends were trimmed by 7 bases and 3 bases, with 16 bases remaining between them. The germline CDR1 and CDR2 sequences are MNHNY and SVGAGI (reference sequence). This CDR3 comprises 15 residues. CDR3 coding DNA: TGTGCCAGCACACAGGGTGGTGGAGCCAATCAGCCCCAGCATTTT. Translated: CASTQGGGANQPQHF.

This chain links TRBV4-1 with TRBJ1-2; possibly TRBD1 for D (5 bases). The CDR3 is 16 residues long. Trimming shortened V by 0 bases and J by 3 bases, and 14 bases separated the two germline ends. In germline, CDR1 is MGHRA, CDR2 YSYEKL. The CDR3 spells CASSQDQGRGYYGYTF. For the CDR3, the DNA is TGCGCCAGCAGCCAAGATCAGGGACGGGGATACTATGGCTACACCTTC.

The V call is TRBV5-5, the J call TRBJ2-2, with 7 nucleotides matching TRBD2. This CDR3 comprises 16 residues. The V segment lost 4 bases and the J segment 0 bases; nucleotides outside the gene matches: 6. Germline lookup yields CDR1 SGHKS and CDR2 YYEKEE (reference sequence). The CDR3 protein is CASSRGVGANTGELFF. The CDR3 DNA reads TGTGCCAGCAGCCGGGGGGTCGGAGCGAACACCGGGGAGCTGTTTTTT.

The gene calls are TRBV5-6 and TRBJ1-2, with a tentative D call TRBD1 (5 bases). The germline V and J ends were trimmed by 0 bases and 6 bases, with 9 bases remaining between them. Germline values: CDR1 SGHDT, CDR2 YYEEEE. The CDR3 contains 13 residues. The CDR3 protein is CASSLDRGHGYTF. The DNA for the CDR3 is TGTGCCAGCAGCTTGGATAGGGGACATGGCTACACCTTC.

The V gene is TRBV7-9, the J gene TRBJ1-5; 11 nucleotides agree with TRBD1. There are 17 residues in the CDR3. With 0 bases clipped from V and 2 bases from J, the junction kept 3 bases outside the gene matches. CDR1 SEHNR and CDR2 FQNEAQ come from the germline V gene (reference sequence). CDR3: CASSLALGQGGNQPQHF. The CDR3 nucleotides read TGTGCCAGCAGCTTAGCCCTGGGACAGGGGGGCAATCAGCCCCAGCATTTT.

This chain joins TRBV28 and TRBJ1-2; no clear D gene. CDR1 is MDHEN and CDR2 is SYDVKM in the germline V gene. This CDR3 is 12 amino acids long. V gave up 10 bases and J gave up 4 bases, with 13 bases separating them. The CDR3 sequence is CATRMKGYGYTF. CDR3 sequence (DNA): TGTGCCACCAGGATGAAAGGCTATGGCTACACCTTC.

V gene TRBV30 combines with J gene TRBJ2-2; D remains unclear. CDR1 and CDR2 from the germline V gene are GTSNPN and SVGIG (reference sequence). The germline V and J ends were trimmed by 3 bases and 3 bases, with 11 bases remaining between them. This CDR3 contains 14 residues. CDR3 in amino acids: CAWRSTKYTGELFF. In DNA, the CDR3 is TGTGCCTGGAGATCGACCAAGTACACCGGGGAGCTGTTTTTT.

The chain links TRBV20-1 to TRBJ2-7, with D unresolved. Looked up from germline, CDR1 is DFQATT and CDR2 is SNEGSKA (reference sequence). The length of the CDR3 is 11 residues. Trimming stripped 7 bases from V and 2 bases from J, with 9 bases between. Here the CDR3 reads CSVEATYEQYF. CDR3 nucleotide sequence: TGCAGTGTTGAGGCCACCTACGAGCAGTACTTC.

V usage is TRBV6-5 and J usage is TRBJ1-1; the D gene is possibly TRBD1 (5 bases). The V and J ends lost 8 bases and 4 bases respectively, with 17 bases between them. Germline V gives CDR1 MNHEY, CDR2 SVGAGI. The CDR3 length is 14 residues. The CDR3 loop reads CASQDIQRGTEAFF. The CDR3 coding sequence is TGTGCCAGCCAGGACATTCAGAGAGGCACTGAAGCTTTCTTT.

CDR3: CASSLGQGIGTEAFF. The CDR3, as DNA: TGTGCCAGCAGCTTGGGACAGGGGATTGGGACTGAAGCTTTCTTT. This chain uses TRBV5-6 with TRBJ1-1; 8 nucleotides match TRBD1. J gave up 5 bases and V 0 bases, and 6 bases lay outside the gene matches. Germline assignment: CDR1 SGHDT and CDR2 YYEEEE. The CDR3 has 15 residues.

This clone was found a few times. V is TRBV7-9 and J is TRBJ2-7; the D is unclear. V lost 3 bases, J lost 3 bases, and 12 bases lay in between. Germline V gene lookup returns CDR1 SEHNR and CDR2 FQNEAQ (reference sequence). The CDR3 is made up of 14 amino acids. CDR3 nucleotide sequence: TGTGCCAGCAGCTTGGTAGGGAACGGCTACGAGCAGTACTTC. Protein product: CASSLVGNGYEQYF.

The chain recombines TRBV11-2 with TRBJ2-7; 9 bases align to TRBD2. V lost 1 base, J lost 4 bases, and 5 bases stayed unmatched. This CDR3 contains 15 residues. Germline CDR1 and CDR2: SGHAT and FQNNGV. CDR3 loop: CASSLASSGIYEQYF. CDR3 nucleotides: TGTGCCAGCAGCTTAGCCTCTAGCGGGATATACGAGCAGTACTTC.

This clone was counted between two and nine times. The chain uses TRBV28 and TRBJ1-2, with D possibly matching TRBD1 (5 bases). There are 12 residues in the CDR3. The germline V gene has CDR1 MDHEN and CDR2 SYDVKM. The V end was cut by 8 bases, the J end by 4 bases, with 11 bases between. The CDR3 spells CASVGTAYGYTF. The CDR3, as DNA: TGTGCCAGCGTGGGGACGGCCTATGGCTACACCTTC.

The chain uses TRBV29-1 and TRBJ1-2; the D gene is possibly TRBD1 (5 bases). This CDR3 is 11 amino acids long. V lost 8 bases and J 8 bases, leaving 15 bases between the germline ends. Germline CDR1 is SQVTM and CDR2 is ANQGSEA. As DNA, the CDR3 is TGCAGCTCAACATCCGGGGACGGCTACACCTTC. Its translation: CSSTSGDGYTF.

The chain recombines TRBV5-1 with TRBJ2-3; 7 bases fit TRBD2. V lost 3 bases to trimming and J lost 9 bases; unmatched junction nucleotides: 25. CDR3 size: 19 residues. CDR1 is SGHRS and CDR2 is YFSETQ in the germline V gene. CDR3 sequence reads: CASSSTPLPTSVVPGTQYF. The CDR3 DNA sequence: TGCGCCAGCAGCTCAACCCCTCTACCTACTAGCGTGGTGCCCGGGACGCAGTATTTT.

The chain is built from TRBV6-5 and TRBJ1-4; 7 bases align to TRBD1. The ends lost 4 bases at V and 8 bases at J; junction bases unmatched: 7. The CDR3 is 14 amino acids. The germline gives CDR1 MNHEY, CDR2 SVGAGI. The DNA of the CDR3 is TGTGCCAGCAGTTGGACAGGAGGGGTAGAAAAACTGTTTTTT. Protein: CASSWTGGVEKLFF.